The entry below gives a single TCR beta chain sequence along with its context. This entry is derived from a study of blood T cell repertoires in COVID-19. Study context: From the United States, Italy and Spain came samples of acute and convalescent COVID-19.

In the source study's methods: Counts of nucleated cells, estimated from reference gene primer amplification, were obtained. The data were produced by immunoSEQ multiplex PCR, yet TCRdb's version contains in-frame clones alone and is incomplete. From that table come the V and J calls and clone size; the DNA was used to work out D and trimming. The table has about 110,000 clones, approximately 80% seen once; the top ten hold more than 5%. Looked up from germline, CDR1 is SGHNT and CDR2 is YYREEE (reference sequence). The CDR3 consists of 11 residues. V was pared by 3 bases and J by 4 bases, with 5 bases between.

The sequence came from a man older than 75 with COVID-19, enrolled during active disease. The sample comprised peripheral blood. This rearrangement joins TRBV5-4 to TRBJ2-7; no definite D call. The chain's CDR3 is CASSSQYEQYF. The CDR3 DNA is TGTGCCAGCAGCTCCCAATACGAGCAGTACTTC.